The sequence of this T cell receptor (beta chain) was determined in a study of blood T cell repertoires in COVID-19. On the study more broadly: Acute and convalescent COVID-19 samples came from the United States, Italy and Spain.

Sequencing used immunoSEQ multiplex PCR; TCRdb keeps in-frame clones, though not all of them. The sample holds roughly 140,000 clones, around 82% seen once. This clone was found a few times. The germline V gene encodes CDR1 SQVTM and CDR2 ANQGSEA. V dropped 4 bases and J dropped 8 bases, with 9 bases sitting between them. The CDR3 covers 11 residues. The chain is built from TRBV29-1 and TRBJ2-1, with a possible D match to TRBD2 (6 bases). This clonotype was sampled from a man between 60 and 70 years old with active or convalescent COVID-19. The sequencing input was peripheral blood. Here the CDR3 DNA reads TGCAGCGTTGGGCGGGGTTATGAGCAGTTCTTC. Translation gives CSVGRGYEQFF.